This T cell receptor (beta chain) appears in the sequencing data of a study of blood T cell repertoires in COVID-19. For the study at large: PBMCs, B-cell-depleted T cells, or T cells were the source of the cDNA or gDNA that made up the material.

The CDR3 runs 15 residues. Germline V lookup: CDR1 SNHLY, CDR2 FYNNEI. With V trimmed by 5 bases and J by 5 bases, 7 bases remained unmatched. In the original workflow: Amplification of reference gene primers was used by the study to estimate nucleated cell counts. Sequencing was performed with immunoSEQ multiplex PCR; in TCRdb, only in-frame clones are kept and a portion is missing. That table furnishes V, J and clone size, whereas the DNA furnished D and trimming. The data contain roughly 160,000 clones, 80% to 90% of them singletons. V is TRBV2 and J is TRBJ2-7, with TRBD1 matching over 12 bases. This receptor was taken from a man aged 55-75 years with acute or convalescent COVID-19. Material for sequencing was peripheral blood. The CDR3: CASSRGQGASHEQYF. The CDR3 region has the DNA TGTGCCAGCAGTAGGGGACAGGGGGCGTCCCACGAGCAGTACTTC.